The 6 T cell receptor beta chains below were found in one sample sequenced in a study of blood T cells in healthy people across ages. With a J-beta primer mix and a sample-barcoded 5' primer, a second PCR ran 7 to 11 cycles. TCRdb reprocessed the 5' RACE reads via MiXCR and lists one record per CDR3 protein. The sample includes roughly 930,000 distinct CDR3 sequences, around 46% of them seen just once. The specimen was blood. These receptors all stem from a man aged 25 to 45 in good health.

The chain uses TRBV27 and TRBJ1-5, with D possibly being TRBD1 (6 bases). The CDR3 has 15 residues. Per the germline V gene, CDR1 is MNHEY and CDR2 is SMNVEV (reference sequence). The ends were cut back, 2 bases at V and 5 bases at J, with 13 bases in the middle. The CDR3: CASSLGAGVYQPQHF. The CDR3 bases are TGTGCCAGCAGTTTAGGGGCAGGGGTGTATCAGCCCCAGCATTTT.

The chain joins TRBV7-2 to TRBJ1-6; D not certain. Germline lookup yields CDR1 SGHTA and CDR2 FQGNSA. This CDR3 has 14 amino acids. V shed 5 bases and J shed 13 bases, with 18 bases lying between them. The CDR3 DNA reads TGTGCCAGCAGCCTCCCTACGGGATCAAGGCCCCTCCACTTT. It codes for CASSLPTGSRPLHF.

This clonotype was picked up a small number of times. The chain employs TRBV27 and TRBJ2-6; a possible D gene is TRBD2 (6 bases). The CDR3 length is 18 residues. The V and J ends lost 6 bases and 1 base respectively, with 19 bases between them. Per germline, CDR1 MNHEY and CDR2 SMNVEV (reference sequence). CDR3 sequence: CASRIGGLLTSGANVLTF. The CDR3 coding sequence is TGTGCCAGCAGAATCGGGGGTCTCCTAACATCTGGGGCCAACGTCCTGACTTTC.

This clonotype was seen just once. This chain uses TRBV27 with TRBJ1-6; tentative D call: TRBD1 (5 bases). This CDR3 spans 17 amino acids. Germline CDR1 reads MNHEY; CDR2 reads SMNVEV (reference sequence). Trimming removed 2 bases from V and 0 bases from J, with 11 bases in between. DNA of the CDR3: TGTGCCAGCAGTTTAGTGGGGCTTAACTCCTATAATTCACCCCTCCACTTT. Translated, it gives CASSLVGLNSYNSPLHF.

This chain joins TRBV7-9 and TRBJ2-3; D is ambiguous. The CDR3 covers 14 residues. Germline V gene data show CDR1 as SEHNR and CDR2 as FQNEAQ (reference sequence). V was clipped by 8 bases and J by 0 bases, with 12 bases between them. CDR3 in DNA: TGTGCCAGCGGGCAGACCACTAGCACAGATACGCAGTATTTT. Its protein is CASGQTTSTDTQYF. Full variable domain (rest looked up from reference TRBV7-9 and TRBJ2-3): DTGVSQNPRHKITKRGQNVTFRCDPISEHNRLYWYRQTLGQGPEFLTYFQNEAQLEKSRLLSDRFSAERPKGSFSTLEIQRTEQGDSAMYLCASGQTTSTDTQYFGPGTRLTVL.

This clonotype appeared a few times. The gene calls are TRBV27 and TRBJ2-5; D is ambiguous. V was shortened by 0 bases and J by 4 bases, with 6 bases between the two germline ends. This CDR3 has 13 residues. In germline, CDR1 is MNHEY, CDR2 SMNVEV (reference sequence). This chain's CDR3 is CASSLSVRETQYF. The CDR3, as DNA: TGTGCCAGCAGTTTATCGGTCAGAGAGACCCAGTACTTC.